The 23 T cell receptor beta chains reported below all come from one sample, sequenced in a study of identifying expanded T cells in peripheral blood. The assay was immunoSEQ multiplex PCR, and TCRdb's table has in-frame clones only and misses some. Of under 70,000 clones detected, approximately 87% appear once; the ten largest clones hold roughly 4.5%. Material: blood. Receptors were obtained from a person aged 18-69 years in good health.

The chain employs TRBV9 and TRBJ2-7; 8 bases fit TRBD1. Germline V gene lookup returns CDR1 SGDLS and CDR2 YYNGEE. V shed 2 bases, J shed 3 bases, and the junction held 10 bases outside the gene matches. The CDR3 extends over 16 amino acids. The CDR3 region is CASSVGGAGGLYEQYF. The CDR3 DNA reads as TGTGCCAGCAGCGTCGGTGGGGCAGGGGGCCTCTACGAGCAGTACTTC.

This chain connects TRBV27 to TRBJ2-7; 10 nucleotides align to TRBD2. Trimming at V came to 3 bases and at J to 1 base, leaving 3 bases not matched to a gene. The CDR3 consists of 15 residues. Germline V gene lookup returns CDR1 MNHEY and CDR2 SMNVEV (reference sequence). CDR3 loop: CASSLSSGGSYEQYF. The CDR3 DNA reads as TGTGCCAGCAGTTTGAGTAGCGGGGGGTCCTACGAGCAGTACTTC.

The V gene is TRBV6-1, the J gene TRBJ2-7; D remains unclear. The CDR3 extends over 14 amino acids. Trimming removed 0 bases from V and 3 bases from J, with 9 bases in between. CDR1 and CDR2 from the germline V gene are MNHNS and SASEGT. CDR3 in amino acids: CASSEAESNYEQYF. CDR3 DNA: TGTGCCAGCAGTGAAGCCGAGTCAAACTACGAGCAGTACTTC.

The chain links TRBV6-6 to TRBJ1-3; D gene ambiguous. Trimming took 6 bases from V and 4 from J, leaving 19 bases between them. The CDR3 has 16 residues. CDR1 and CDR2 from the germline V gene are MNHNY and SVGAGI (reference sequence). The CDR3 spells CASSSSRGSGGNTIYF. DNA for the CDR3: TGTGCCAGCAGCTCCAGCAGAGGGTCCGGAGGAAACACCATATATTTT.

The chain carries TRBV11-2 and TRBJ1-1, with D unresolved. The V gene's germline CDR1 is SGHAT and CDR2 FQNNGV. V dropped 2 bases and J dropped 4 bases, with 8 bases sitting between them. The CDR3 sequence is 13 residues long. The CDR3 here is CASSLYLSTEAFF. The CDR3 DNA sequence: TGTGCCAGCAGCTTATATTTGAGCACTGAAGCTTTCTTT.

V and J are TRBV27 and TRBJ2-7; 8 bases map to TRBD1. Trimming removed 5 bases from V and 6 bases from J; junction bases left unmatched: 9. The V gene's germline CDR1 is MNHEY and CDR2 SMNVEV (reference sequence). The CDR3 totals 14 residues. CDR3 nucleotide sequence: TGTGCCAGCAGTATACAGGGGGTGTGGGGCGAGCAGTACTTC. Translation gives CASSIQGVWGEQYF.

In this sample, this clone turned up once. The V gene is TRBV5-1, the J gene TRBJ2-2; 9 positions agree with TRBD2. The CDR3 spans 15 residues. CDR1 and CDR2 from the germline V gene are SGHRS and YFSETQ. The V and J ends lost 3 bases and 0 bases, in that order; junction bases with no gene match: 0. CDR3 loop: CASSSSGANTGELFF. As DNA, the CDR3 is TGCGCCAGCAGCTCTAGCGGGGCGAACACCGGGGAGCTGTTTTTT. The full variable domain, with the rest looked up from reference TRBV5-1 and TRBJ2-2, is KAGVTQTPRYLIKTRGQQVTLSCSPISGHRSVSWYQQTPGQGLQFLFEYFSETQRNKGNFPGRFSGRQFSNSRSEMNVSTLELGDSALYLCASSSSGANTGELFFGEGSRLTVL.

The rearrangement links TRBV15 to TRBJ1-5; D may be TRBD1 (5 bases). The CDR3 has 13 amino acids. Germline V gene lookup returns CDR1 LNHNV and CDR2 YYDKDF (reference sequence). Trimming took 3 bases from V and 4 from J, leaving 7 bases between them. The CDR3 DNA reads TGTGCCACCAGCAGGGGGACTAATCAGCCCCAGCATTTT. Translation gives CATSRGTNQPQHF.

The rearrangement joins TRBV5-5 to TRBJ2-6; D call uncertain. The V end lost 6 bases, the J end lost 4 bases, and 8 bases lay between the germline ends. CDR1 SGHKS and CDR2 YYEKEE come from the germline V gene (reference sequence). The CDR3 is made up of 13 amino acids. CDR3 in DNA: TGTGCCAGCACCCCTTGGGGGGCCAACGTCCTGACTTTC. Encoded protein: CASTPWGANVLTF.

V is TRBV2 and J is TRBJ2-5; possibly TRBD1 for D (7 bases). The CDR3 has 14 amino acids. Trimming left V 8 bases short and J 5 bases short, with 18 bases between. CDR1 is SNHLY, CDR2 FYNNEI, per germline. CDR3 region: CASAGGTARETQYF. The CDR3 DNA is TGTGCCAGCGCAGGAGGGACAGCCCGGGAGACCCAGTACTTC.

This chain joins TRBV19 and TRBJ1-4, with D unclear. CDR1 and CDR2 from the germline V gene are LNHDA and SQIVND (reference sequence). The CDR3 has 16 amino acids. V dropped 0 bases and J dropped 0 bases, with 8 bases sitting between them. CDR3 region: CASSIDPTATNEKLFF. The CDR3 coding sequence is TGTGCCAGTAGTATAGATCCCACAGCAACTAATGAAAAACTGTTTTTT.

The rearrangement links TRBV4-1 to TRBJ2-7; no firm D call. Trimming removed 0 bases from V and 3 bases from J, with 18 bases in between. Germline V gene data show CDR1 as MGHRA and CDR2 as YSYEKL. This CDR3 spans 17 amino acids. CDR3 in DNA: TGCGCCAGCAGCCAAGAGTGGGCCCCCGAGGAGAGCTACGAGCAGTACTTC. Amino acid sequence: CASSQEWAPEESYEQYF.

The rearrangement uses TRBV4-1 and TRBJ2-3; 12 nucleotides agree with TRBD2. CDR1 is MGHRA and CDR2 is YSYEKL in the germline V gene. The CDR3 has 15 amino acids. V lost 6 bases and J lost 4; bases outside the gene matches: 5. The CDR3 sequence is CASRELAGGADTQYF. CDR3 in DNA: TGCGCCAGCAGAGAGCTAGCGGGGGGGGCAGATACGCAGTATTTT.

CDR3 protein: CASTLRSRVGETQYF. CDR3 DNA: TGTGCCAGCACCTTAAGGTCCAGGGTAGGAGAGACCCAGTACTTC. V and J are TRBV27 and TRBJ2-5; D perhaps matches TRBD1 (5 bases). This CDR3 contains 15 residues. Trimming cost V 7 bases and J 4 bases, with 19 bases left between them. In germline, CDR1 is MNHEY, CDR2 SMNVEV (reference sequence).

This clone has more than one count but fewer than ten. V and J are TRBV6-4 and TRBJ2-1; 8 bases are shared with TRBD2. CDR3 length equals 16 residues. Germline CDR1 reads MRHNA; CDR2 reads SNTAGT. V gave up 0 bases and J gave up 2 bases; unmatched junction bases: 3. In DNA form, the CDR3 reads TGTGCCAGCAGTGACTCGACTAGCGCGCCCTACAATGAGCAGTTCTTC. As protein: CASSDSTSAPYNEQFF.

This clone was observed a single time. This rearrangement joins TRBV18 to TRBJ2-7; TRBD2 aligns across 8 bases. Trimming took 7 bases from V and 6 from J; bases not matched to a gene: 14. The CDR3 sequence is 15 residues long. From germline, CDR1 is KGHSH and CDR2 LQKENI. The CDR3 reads CASCITSGQPIEQYF. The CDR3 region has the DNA TGTGCCAGCTGTATAACTAGCGGTCAGCCGATCGAGCAGTACTTC.

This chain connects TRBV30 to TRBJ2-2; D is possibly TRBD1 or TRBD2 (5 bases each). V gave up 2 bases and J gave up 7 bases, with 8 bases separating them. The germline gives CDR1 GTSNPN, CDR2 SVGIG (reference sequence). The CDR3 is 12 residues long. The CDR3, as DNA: TGTGCCTGGAGTCGGGGCGACGGGGAGCTGTTTTTT. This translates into CAWSRGDGELFF.

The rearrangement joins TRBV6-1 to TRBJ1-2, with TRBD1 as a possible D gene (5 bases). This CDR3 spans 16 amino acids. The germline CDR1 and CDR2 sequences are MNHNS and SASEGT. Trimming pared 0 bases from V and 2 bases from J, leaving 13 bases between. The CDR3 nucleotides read TGTGCCAGCAGTGAAGCTGACGGGGACGGAAACTATGGCTACACCTTC. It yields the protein CASSEADGDGNYGYTF.

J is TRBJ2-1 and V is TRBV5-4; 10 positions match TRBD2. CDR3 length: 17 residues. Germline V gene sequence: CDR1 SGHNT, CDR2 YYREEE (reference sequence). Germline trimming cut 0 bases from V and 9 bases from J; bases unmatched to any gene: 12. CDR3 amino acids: CASSLAGSGGAVGEQFF. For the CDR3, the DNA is TGTGCCAGCAGCTTGGCAGGCAGCGGGGGGGCGGTGGGTGAGCAGTTCTTC. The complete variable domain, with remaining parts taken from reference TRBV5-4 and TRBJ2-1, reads ETGVTQSPTHLIKTRGQQVTLRCSSQSGHNTVSWYQQALGQGPQFIFQYYREEENGRGNFPPRFSGLQFPNYSSELNVNALELDDSALYLCASSLAGSGGAVGEQFFGPGTRLTVL.

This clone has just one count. CDR3 sequence reads: CASSDRLAYNEQFF. CDR3 bases: TGTGCCAGCAGCGACCGACTAGCCTACAATGAGCAGTTCTTC. The rearrangement uses TRBV11-2 and TRBJ2-1, with D perhaps TRBD2 (6 bases). This CDR3 is 14 amino acids long. The V and J ends lost 5 bases and 2 bases respectively, with 10 bases between them. The V gene's germline CDR1 is SGHAT and CDR2 FQNNGV.

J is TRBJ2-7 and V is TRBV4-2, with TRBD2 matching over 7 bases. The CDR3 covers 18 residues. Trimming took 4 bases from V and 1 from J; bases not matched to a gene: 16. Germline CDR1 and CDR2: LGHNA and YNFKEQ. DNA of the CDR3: TGTGCCAGCAGCCCGCTCAGAGCGGCAGCGGGGCAATCCTACGAGCAGTACTTC. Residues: CASSPLRAAAGQSYEQYF.

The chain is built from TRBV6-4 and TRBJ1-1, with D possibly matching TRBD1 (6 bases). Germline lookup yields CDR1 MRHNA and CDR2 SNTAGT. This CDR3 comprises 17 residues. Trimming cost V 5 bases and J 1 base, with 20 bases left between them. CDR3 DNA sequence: TGTGCCAGCAGTAGTCGCCTCTACAGGGACCAGAACACTGAAGCTTTCTTT. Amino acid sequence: CASSSRLYRDQNTEAFF.

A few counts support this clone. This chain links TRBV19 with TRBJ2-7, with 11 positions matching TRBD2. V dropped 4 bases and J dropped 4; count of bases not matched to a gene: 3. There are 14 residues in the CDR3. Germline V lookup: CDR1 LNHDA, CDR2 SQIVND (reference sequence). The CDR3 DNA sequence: TGTGCCAGTAGTAGAACTAGCGGGAGTTACGAGCAGTACTTC. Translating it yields CASSRTSGSYEQYF.